What follows are 23 T cell receptor beta chains derived from one specimen sequenced in a study of blood T cell repertoires in COVID-19. Data came from immunoSEQ multiplex PCR; TCRdb stores just in-frame clones and leaves some out. The data contain 100,000 or so clones, 87% of them singletons. Sequencing input: peripheral blood. The receptors were sampled from a man aged 50 to 60 with active COVID-19.

This sequence joins TRBV4-1 and TRBJ2-5; weak D call: TRBD2 (5 bases). Germline CDR1 reads MGHRA; CDR2 reads YSYEKL. This CDR3 is built from 12 residues. V lost 1 base, J lost 7 bases, and 7 bases lay in between. Here the CDR3 reads CASSQAAGTQYF. The CDR3 nucleotides are TGCGCCAGCAGCCAAGCCGCGGGGACCCAGTACTTC.

CDR3 sequence (DNA): TGTGCCAGCAGTGAAGTTGGCGGGAGCTCTGGAAACACCATATATTTT. Translated, it gives CASSEVGGSSGNTIYF. V usage is TRBV6-1 and J usage is TRBJ1-3; D unclear. V lost 1 base to trimming and J lost 0 bases, with 10 bases between them. This CDR3 spans 16 amino acids. The germline gives CDR1 MNHNS, CDR2 SASEGT.

The DNA of the CDR3 is TGTGCCATCAAACAGGGTCCTAGCACAGATACGCAGTATTTT. This translates into CAIKQGPSTDTQYF. The rearrangement links TRBV10-3 to TRBJ2-3; TRBD1 might be the D (6 bases). Trimming pared 7 bases from V and 0 bases from J, leaving 11 bases between. This CDR3 region has 14 residues. From germline, CDR1 is ENHRY and CDR2 SYGVKD.

This rearrangement joins TRBV7-2 to TRBJ2-4; tentative D call: TRBD2 (7 bases). CDR1 SGHTA and CDR2 FQGNSA come from the germline V gene. The V gene lost 3 bases and the J gene lost 8 bases, with 23 bases spanning the gap. CDR3 length: 17 amino acids. CDR3 nucleotides: TGTGCCAGCAGCTTGAGGGGGGGAGGTTTGGGCTGGGACATTCAGTACTTC. Residues: CASSLRGGGLGWDIQYF.

The chain joins TRBV9 to TRBJ2-3; 8 bases align to TRBD2. Germline lookup yields CDR1 SGDLS and CDR2 YYNGEE. The CDR3 is made up of 15 amino acids. After removal of 4 bases from V and 6 bases from J, the junction contained 10 bases not matched to a gene. The CDR3 is CASSPGASGPDTQYF. CDR3 in DNA: TGTGCCAGCAGCCCCGGGGCTAGCGGGCCTGATACGCAGTATTTT.

The chain is built from TRBV2 and TRBJ1-5; a weak D match, TRBD1 (5 bases). The V gene lost 5 bases and the J gene lost 1 base, with 15 bases spanning the gap. The CDR3 loop spans 16 amino acids. Per germline, CDR1 SNHLY and CDR2 FYNNEI. Written as DNA, the CDR3 is TGTGCCAGCAGTCGGGTCGGGGCGGGAAGCAATCAGCCCCAGCATTTT. It is translated as CASSRVGAGSNQPQHF. The full variable domain, completed using reference TRBV2 and TRBJ1-5, is EPEVTQTPSHQVTQMGQEVILRCVPISNHLYFYWYRQILGQKVEFLVSFYNNEISEKSEIFDDQFSVERPDGSNFTLKIRSTKLEDSAMYFCASSRVGAGSNQPQHFGDGTRLSIL.

The chain recombines TRBV10-3 with TRBJ2-7, with TRBD1 as a possible D gene (5 bases). The CDR3 has 14 amino acids. Trimming cost V 4 bases and J 6 bases, with 16 bases left between them. Looked up from germline, CDR1 is ENHRY and CDR2 is SYGVKD. CDR3 bases: TGTGCCATCAGTGGATCGATGGACAAGGTCGAGCAGTACTTC. Encoded protein: CAISGSMDKVEQYF.

J is TRBJ2-7 and V is TRBV12-1; the table's D call of TRBD1 was not tested on the DNA. TRBV12-1 is flagged as a pseudogene. This CDR3 is 14 amino acids long. This CDR3 reads CASSFRDRLYEQYF. CDR3 nucleotides: TGTGCCAGCAGCTTCCGGGACAGACTCTACGAGCAGTACTTC.

This clone was seen once. The chain combines TRBV30 with TRBJ2-7; unclear D gene. The CDR3 loop spans 15 amino acids. Deletions cut 1 base from V and 2 bases from J, with 15 bases between. The germline V gene encodes CDR1 GTSNPN and CDR2 SVGIG (reference sequence). The CDR3 DNA is TGTGCCTGGAGTGGCCGGAGCACTCGACCCTACGAGCAGTACTTC. It encodes CAWSGRSTRPYEQYF.

This chain connects TRBV28 to TRBJ2-5, with D possibly being TRBD2 (5 bases). The V gene lost 6 bases and the J gene lost 5 bases, with 19 bases spanning the gap. CDR1 and CDR2 (germline): MDHEN, SYDVKM. The CDR3 sequence is 15 residues long. In DNA form, the CDR3 reads TGTGCCAGCAGCCCCGCCGGGGTCCGACGGGAGACCCAGTACTTC. It is translated as CASSPAGVRRETQYF. Together with reference TRBV28 and TRBJ2-5, the CDR3 gives the full variable domain: DVKVTQSSRYLVKRTGEKVFLECVQDMDHENMFWYRQDPGLGLRLIYFSYDVKMKEKGDIPEGYSVSREKKERFSLILESASTNQTSMYLCASSPAGVRRETQYFGPGTRLLVL.

This clone was seen a few times. This rearrangement joins TRBV5-3 to TRBJ2-5; 8 bases are shared with TRBD2. TRBV5-3 is filed as an ORF, its function uncertain. The junction had 9 bases not matched to a gene; V was cut back by 3 bases and J by 2 bases. This CDR3 comprises 16 residues. In DNA, the CDR3 is TGTGCCAGAAGCTATTCGCTTACTAGCGGTCAAGAGACCCAGTACTTC. Protein: CARSYSLTSGQETQYF.

The rearrangement joins TRBV6-1 to TRBJ1-1, with 7 nucleotides matching TRBD1. CDR1 and CDR2 from the germline V gene are MNHNS and SASEGT. There are 13 residues in the CDR3. V dropped 2 bases and J dropped 9; count of bases not matched to a gene: 6. The CDR3 reads CASSERGDSKAFF. DNA for the CDR3: TGTGCCAGCAGTGAAAGGGGGGACAGTAAAGCTTTCTTT.

This chain connects TRBV7-9 to TRBJ2-7; D remains unclear. Trimming pared 5 bases from V and 7 bases from J, leaving 9 bases between. CDR1 SEHNR and CDR2 FQNEAQ come from the germline V gene (reference sequence). The CDR3 is made up of 11 amino acids. The DNA for the CDR3 is TGTGCCAGCAGCGTGGCTGAAGAGCAGTACTTC. Translated, it gives CASSVAEEQYF.

This chain links TRBV12-5 with TRBJ1-1; 8 bases align to TRBD1. Trimming cost V 7 bases and J 1 base; bases outside gene matches: 5. The CDR3 runs 14 residues. Germline CDR1 and CDR2: LGHNT and FRNRAP. The CDR3 nucleotides read TGTGCTAGTGCCGACGGACAGGGGAACACTGAAGCTTTCTTT. Its translation is CASADGQGNTEAFF.

The V gene is TRBV4-2, the J gene TRBJ1-2; TRBD1 might be the D (5 bases). This CDR3 is 16 amino acids long. In germline, CDR1 is LGHNA, CDR2 YNFKEQ. Trimming removed 0 bases at V and 4 bases at J, with 15 bases between. CDR3 sequence (DNA): TGTGCCAGCAGCCAAGATAAGGCGGGGGGTGGCTATGGCTACACCTTC. Protein: CASSQDKAGGGYGYTF.

This rearrangement joins TRBV7-9 to TRBJ1-4; D is perhaps TRBD1 (5 bases). The germline V gene encodes CDR1 SEHNR and CDR2 FQNEAQ (reference sequence). The CDR3 spans 13 residues. Trimming cost V 6 bases and J 8 bases, with 13 bases left between them. The CDR3 protein is CASRSLRGEKLFF. The CDR3 coding sequence is TGTGCCAGCAGGAGCCTAAGGGGAGAAAAACTGTTTTTT.

The V gene is TRBV30, the J gene TRBJ1-2; D gene uncertain. Germline loops: CDR1 GTSNPN, CDR2 SVGIG (reference sequence). The V gene lost 5 bases and the J gene lost 8 bases, with 18 bases spanning the gap. CDR3 length equals 13 residues. This CDR3 is CAWGPSGVTGYTF. CDR3 nucleotide sequence: TGTGCCTGGGGACCTTCGGGAGTCACGGGCTACACCTTC.

The V and J genes are TRBV5-1 and TRBJ2-5, with 7 bases identical to TRBD1. Germline assignment: CDR1 SGHRS and CDR2 YFSETQ. Trimming at V came to 4 bases and at J to 2 bases, leaving 5 bases not matched to a gene. The length of the CDR3 is 14 residues. The CDR3 protein is CASSGQEWQETQYF. CDR3 coding DNA: TGCGCCAGCAGCGGACAGGAATGGCAAGAGACCCAGTACTTC.

The chain is built from TRBV12-5 and TRBJ2-1; 8 bases agree with TRBD2. The CDR3 loop spans 19 amino acids. V was pared by 2 bases and J by 1 base, with 13 bases of the junction left unmatched. Germline V gene sequence: CDR1 LGHNT, CDR2 FRNRAP. This CDR3 reads CASGLRMWAGGLSYNEQFF. In DNA form, the CDR3 reads TGTGCTAGTGGTTTGAGGATGTGGGCGGGGGGCCTTTCCTACAATGAGCAGTTCTTC.

The chain links TRBV7-9 to TRBJ2-4, with D possibly matching TRBD2 (5 bases). Germline-derived CDR1 and CDR2 are SEHNR and FQNEAQ (reference sequence). This CDR3 comprises 13 residues. Trimming took 0 bases from V and 6 from J, leaving 6 bases between them. The CDR3 reads CASSLAGRNIQYF. CDR3 coding DNA: TGTGCCAGCAGCTTAGCGGGGAGAAACATTCAGTACTTC. The full variable domain, its missing parts supplied by reference TRBV7-9 and TRBJ2-4, is DTGVSQNPRHKITKRGQNVTFRCDPISEHNRLYWYRQTLGQGPEFLTYFQNEAQLEKSRLLSDRFSAERPKGSFSTLEIQRTEQGDSAMYLCASSLAGRNIQYFGAGTRLSVL.

A few counts support this clone. This chain connects TRBV4-1 to TRBJ2-7; 16 nucleotides agree with TRBD2. The CDR3 is 17 amino acids. Per germline, CDR1 MGHRA and CDR2 YSYEKL. V shed 5 bases, J shed 4 bases, and the junction held 8 bases outside the gene matches. Here the CDR3 reads CASSSPGLAGGPYEQYF. The DNA of the CDR3 is TGCGCCAGCAGCTCGCCGGGACTAGCGGGGGGGCCGTACGAGCAGTACTTC.

This chain joins TRBV19 and TRBJ2-3; 12 nucleotides agree with TRBD1. The CDR3 has 17 amino acids. Unmatched junction bases numbered 10, after V lost 5 bases and J lost 4 bases. Germline assignment: CDR1 LNHDA and CDR2 SQIVND (reference sequence). CDR3 region: CASSLLPGQGAADTQYF. CDR3 bases: TGTGCCAGTAGTTTATTACCGGGACAGGGGGCGGCAGATACGCAGTATTTT.

This chain joins TRBV7-2 and TRBJ1-1; 9 bases are shared with TRBD1. With V trimmed by 2 bases and J by 6 bases, 4 bases remained unmatched. The germline CDR1 and CDR2 sequences are SGHTA and FQGNSA. CDR3 length equals 14 residues. CDR3 sequence (DNA): TGTGCCAGCAGCTTAAGGGGACAGGGAGCTGAAGCTTTCTTT. Translation: CASSLRGQGAEAFF.